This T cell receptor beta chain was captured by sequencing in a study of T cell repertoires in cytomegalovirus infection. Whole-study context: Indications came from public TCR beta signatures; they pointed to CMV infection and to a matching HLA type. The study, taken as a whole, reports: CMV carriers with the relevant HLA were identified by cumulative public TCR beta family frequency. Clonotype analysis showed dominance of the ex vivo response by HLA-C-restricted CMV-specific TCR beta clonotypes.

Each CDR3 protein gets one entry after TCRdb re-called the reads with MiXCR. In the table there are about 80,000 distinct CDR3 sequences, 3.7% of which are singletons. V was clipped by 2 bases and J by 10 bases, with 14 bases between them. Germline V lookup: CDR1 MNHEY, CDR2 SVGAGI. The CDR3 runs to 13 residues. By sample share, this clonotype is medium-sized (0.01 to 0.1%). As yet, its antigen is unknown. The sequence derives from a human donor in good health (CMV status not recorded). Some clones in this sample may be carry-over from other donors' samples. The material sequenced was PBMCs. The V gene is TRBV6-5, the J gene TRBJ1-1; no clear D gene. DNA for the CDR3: TGTGCCAGCAGTTACCGTGGGGTGGGTGGAGCTTTCTTT. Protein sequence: CASSYRGVGGAFF.